A single sample gave rise to the 23 T cell receptor beta chains below, sequenced in a study of long-term antiretroviral therapy in people with HIV. Survey level was the resolution at which the v3.0 immunoSEQ assay ran. Profiling relied on immunoSEQ multiplex PCR, and the TCRdb table lists in-frame clones only, not all of them. The sample carries 25,000 to 35,000 clones, 85% to 95% recorded once. Specimen: unsorted PBMCs, collected 5.3 years after starting antiretroviral therapy. The receptor set was obtained from a middle-aged man with HIV.

The V and J genes are TRBV25-1 and TRBJ2-2; unclear D gene. The CDR3 runs 12 residues. V gave up 7 bases and J gave up 2 bases, with 5 bases separating them. Germline CDR1 and CDR2: MGHDK and SYGVNS. Here the CDR3 reads CASMGNTGELFF. CDR3 sequence (DNA): TGTGCCAGCATGGGAAACACCGGGGAGCTGTTTTTT.

V usage is TRBV5-6 and J usage is TRBJ2-7; D gene unclear. The CDR3 runs to 13 residues. The V end was cut by 0 bases, the J end by 2 bases, with 6 bases between. Germline values: CDR1 SGHDT, CDR2 YYEEEE. The CDR3 DNA reads TGTGCCAGCAGCTTGGCAGACGCCTACGAGCAGTACTTC. Amino acid sequence: CASSLADAYEQYF.

This clone was picked up a small number of times. This chain joins TRBV10-1 and TRBJ1-2, with 8 bases matching TRBD1. J gave up 8 bases and V 0 bases, and 2 bases lay outside the gene matches. The CDR3 is 13 amino acids. The germline V gene encodes CDR1 WNHNN and CDR2 SYGVQD (reference sequence). The CDR3 nucleotides read TGCGCCAGCAGTGAGTCGACAGGGGACGGCTACACCTTC. Translation: CASSESTGDGYTF.

The rearrangement joins TRBV30 to TRBJ2-7; the D is unclear. This CDR3 comprises 12 residues. Germline lookup yields CDR1 GTSNPN and CDR2 SVGIG (reference sequence). V dropped 1 base and J dropped 7 bases, with 11 bases sitting between them. DNA for the CDR3: TGTGCCTGGAGTGACGTCCAAAGGGAGCAGTACTTC. Its translation is CAWSDVQREQYF.

V is TRBV29-1 and J is TRBJ1-4; 7 positions match TRBD1. With 4 bases clipped from V and 3 bases from J, the junction kept 2 bases outside the gene matches. Germline V gene sequence: CDR1 SQVTM, CDR2 ANQGSEA. The CDR3 has 13 amino acids. The CDR3 protein is CSVGQGSNEKLFF. The CDR3, as DNA: TGCAGCGTTGGACAGGGATCTAATGAAAAACTGTTTTTT. Variable domain in full (rest from reference TRBV29-1 and TRBJ1-4): SAVISQKPSRDICQRGTSLTIQCQVDSQVTMMFWYRQQPGQSLTLIATANQGSEATYESGFVIDKFPISRPNLTFSTLTVSNMSPEDSSIYLCSVGQGSNEKLFFGSGTQLSVL.

The chain links TRBV9 to TRBJ2-7; 12 bases fit TRBD2. The V gene end was trimmed by 3 bases and the J gene end by 0 bases; junction bases not matched to a gene: 4. The CDR3 has 16 residues. Germline CDR1 and CDR2: SGDLS and YYNGEE. In DNA form, the CDR3 reads TGTGCCAGCAGCGGCGGACTAGCGGGAAGCTCCTACGAGCAGTACTTC. It yields the protein CASSGGLAGSSYEQYF. The variable domain in full, with the rest retrieved from reference TRBV9 and TRBJ2-7, is DSGVTQTPKHLITATGQRVTLRCSPRSGDLSVYWYQQSLDQGLQFLIQYYNGEERAKGNILERFSAQQFPDLHSELNLSSLELGDSALYFCASSGGLAGSSYEQYFGPGTRLTVT.

The chain combines TRBV6-5 with TRBJ1-5, with a tentative D call TRBD1 (6 bases). The germline CDR1 and CDR2 sequences are MNHEY and SVGAGI. V was pared by 5 bases and J by 4 bases, with 12 bases between. The CDR3 totals 14 residues. The CDR3 nucleotides read TGTGCCAGCAGTGACAGGACGGCGAATCAGCCCCAGCATTTT. Translating gives CASSDRTANQPQHF.

The V call is TRBV4-3, the J call TRBJ1-2; 8 bases fit TRBD1. J was trimmed by 8 bases and V by 0 bases; bases with no gene match: 8. Germline-derived CDR1 and CDR2 are LGHNA and YSLEER. CDR3 length: 15 residues. In nucleotides, the CDR3 is TGCGCCAGCAGCCAAGATTCGGACAGGGTGGGCGGCTACACCTTC. It encodes CASSQDSDRVGGYTF.

The chain has TRBV7-8 and TRBJ2-1, with a weak D call TRBD2 (5 bases). Germline lookup yields CDR1 SGHVS and CDR2 FQNEAQ. The CDR3 length is 13 residues. V gave up 2 bases and J gave up 10 bases, with 12 bases separating them. The CDR3 nucleotides read TGTGCCAGCAGCTTACGTTTGGGCGGGGAGCAGTTCTTC. This encodes CASSLRLGGEQFF.

The V and J genes are TRBV28 and TRBJ2-3; TRBD2 agrees at 11 bases. Trimming took 5 bases from V and 5 from J; bases not matched to a gene: 9. The CDR3 extends over 16 amino acids. From germline, CDR1 is MDHEN and CDR2 SYDVKM. CDR3 sequence: CASSPQTSGGGDTQYF. CDR3 coding DNA: TGTGCCAGCAGTCCCCAAACTAGCGGGGGAGGAGATACGCAGTATTTT.

The chain's CDR3 is CAWGGSPGGQGVTNEKLFF. The CDR3 nucleotides read TGTGCCTGGGGGGGGTCACCGGGGGGACAGGGTGTGACTAATGAAAAACTGTTTTTT. The V and J genes are TRBV30 and TRBJ1-4, with 9 bases that match TRBD1. Germline-derived CDR1 and CDR2 are GTSNPN and SVGIG (reference sequence). V shed 5 bases and J 2 bases; nucleotides not matched to a gene: 18. The CDR3 is 19 residues long.

This chain joins TRBV2 and TRBJ1-1; a weak D match, TRBD1 (5 bases). Trimming removed 4 bases at V and 2 bases at J, with 11 bases between. Germline V gives CDR1 SNHLY, CDR2 FYNNEI. The CDR3 length is 14 residues. The DNA of the CDR3 is TGTGCCAGCAGTGTGCAGGGAGAAAACACTGAAGCTTTCTTT. This translates into CASSVQGENTEAFF.

The V and J genes are TRBV7-9 and TRBJ2-1; weak D call: TRBD1 (6 bases). Germline V gene data show CDR1 as SEHNR and CDR2 as FQNEAQ (reference sequence). V dropped 6 bases and J dropped 10 bases, with 16 bases sitting between them. This CDR3 contains 13 residues. This CDR3 reads CASSFPGALEQFF. The CDR3 nucleotides read TGTGCCAGCAGTTTCCCAGGGGCCCTGGAGCAGTTCTTC.

The rearrangement uses TRBV5-3 and TRBJ1-1; D remains ambiguous. TRBV5-3 is annotated as an ORF whose role is uncertain. V was clipped by 5 bases and J by 3 bases, with 8 bases between them. The CDR3 loop spans 12 amino acids. CDR3 nucleotide sequence: TGTGCCAGAAGTGAGTGGGACACTGAAGCTTTCTTT. Residues: CARSEWDTEAFF.

V and J are TRBV20-1 and TRBJ1-1; D is unclear. The CDR3 has 10 residues. Per the germline V gene, CDR1 is DFQATT and CDR2 is SNEGSKA (reference sequence). V was trimmed by 5 bases and J by 8 bases, leaving 9 bases between them. The CDR3 nucleotides are TGCAGTGCTCTTACACGAGAAGCTTTCTTT. Encoded protein: CSALTREAFF.

This chain connects TRBV27 to TRBJ2-3; 8 bases align to TRBD1. The ends lost 6 bases at V and 4 bases at J; junction bases unmatched: 3. CDR1 is MNHEY, CDR2 SMNVEV, per germline (reference sequence). The CDR3 is 13 amino acids. The CDR3 nucleotides are TGTGCCAGCAGCCCAGGGGGCCCAGATACGCAGTATTTT. It translates to CASSPGGPDTQYF.

This clone was observed once. The chain is built from TRBV7-6 and TRBJ2-7; D is unclear. Trimming took 3 bases from V and 0 from J, leaving 12 bases between them. This CDR3 spans 15 amino acids. The germline gives CDR1 SGHVS, CDR2 FNYEAQ. The CDR3 is CASSFADGSSYEQYF. The CDR3 DNA reads as TGTGCCAGCAGCTTTGCGGACGGATCCTCCTACGAGCAGTACTTC.

The chain carries TRBV7-8 and TRBJ2-3, with 9 bases identical to TRBD1. Unmatched junction bases numbered 22, after V lost 5 bases and J lost 1 base. The CDR3 totals 21 residues. The germline CDR1 and CDR2 sequences are SGHVS and FQNEAQ. CDR3 coding DNA: TGTGCCAGCAGCAATCGAATTGGGACAGGGAGCGCGTCCGGGGGCACAGATACGCAGTATTTT. This translates into CASSNRIGTGSASGGTDTQYF.

The V gene is TRBV19, the J gene TRBJ2-7; a possible D gene is TRBD2 (6 bases). CDR3 length: 14 amino acids. Germline V gene lookup returns CDR1 LNHDA and CDR2 SQIVND (reference sequence). The germline V and J ends were trimmed by 3 bases and 3 bases, with 12 bases remaining between them. CDR3 loop: CASSIRGLSYEQYF. Written as DNA, the CDR3 is TGTGCCAGTAGTATTAGGGGACTGAGCTACGAGCAGTACTTC.

The CDR3 spells CASSSEPPRQANNSPLHF. The CDR3 nucleotides are TGTGCCAGCAGCAGCGAACCTCCGCGACAGGCGAATAATTCACCCCTCCACTTT. J is TRBJ1-6 and V is TRBV21-1; whether TRBD1, the table's D call, matches the DNA was not checked. TRBV21-1 is deemed a pseudogene. This CDR3 region has 18 residues.

The V and J genes are TRBV6-4 and TRBJ2-1, with D possibly TRBD2 on 5 matching bases. Trimming shortened V by 3 bases and J by 8 bases, and 11 bases separated the two germline ends. The CDR3 runs to 13 residues. The germline V gene encodes CDR1 MRHNA and CDR2 SNTAGT. In nucleotides, the CDR3 is TGTGCCAGCAGTGAGGAACGAGGGCATGAGCAGTTCTTC. It codes for CASSEERGHEQFF.

DNA of the CDR3: TGTGCCAGCAGTTTGAACAGGGACCACGAGCAGTACTTC. Its protein is CASSLNRDHEQYF. V is TRBV27 and J is TRBJ2-7; D possibly corresponds to TRBD1 (6 bases). V was cut by 3 bases and J by 5 bases, with 11 bases left in between. The CDR3 has 13 residues. Germline lookup yields CDR1 MNHEY and CDR2 SMNVEV (reference sequence).

V is TRBV4-1 and J is TRBJ2-4, with D possibly matching TRBD1 (6 bases). Looked up from germline, CDR1 is MGHRA and CDR2 is YSYEKL. There are 17 residues in the CDR3. Trimming stripped 1 base from V and 1 base from J, with 14 bases between. The CDR3 sequence is CASSQGIGQGAKNIQYF. CDR3 DNA sequence: TGCGCCAGCAGCCAAGGGATTGGTCAGGGGGCCAAAAACATTCAGTACTTC.